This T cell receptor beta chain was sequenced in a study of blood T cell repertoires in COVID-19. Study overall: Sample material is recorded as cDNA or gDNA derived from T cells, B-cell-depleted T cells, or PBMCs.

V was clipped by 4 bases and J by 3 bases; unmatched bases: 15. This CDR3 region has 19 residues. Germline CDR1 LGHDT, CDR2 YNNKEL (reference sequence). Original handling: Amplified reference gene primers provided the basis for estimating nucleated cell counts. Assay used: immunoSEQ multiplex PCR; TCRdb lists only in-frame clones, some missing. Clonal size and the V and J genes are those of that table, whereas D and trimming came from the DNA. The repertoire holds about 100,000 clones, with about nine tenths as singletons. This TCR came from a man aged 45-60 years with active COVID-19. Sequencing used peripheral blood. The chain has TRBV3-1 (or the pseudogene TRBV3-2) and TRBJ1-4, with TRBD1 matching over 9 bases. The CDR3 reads CASSRRRGTGKGSNEKLFF. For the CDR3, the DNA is TGTGCCAGCAGCCGAAGGCGCGGGACAGGGAAAGGGTCTAATGAAAAACTGTTTTTT.